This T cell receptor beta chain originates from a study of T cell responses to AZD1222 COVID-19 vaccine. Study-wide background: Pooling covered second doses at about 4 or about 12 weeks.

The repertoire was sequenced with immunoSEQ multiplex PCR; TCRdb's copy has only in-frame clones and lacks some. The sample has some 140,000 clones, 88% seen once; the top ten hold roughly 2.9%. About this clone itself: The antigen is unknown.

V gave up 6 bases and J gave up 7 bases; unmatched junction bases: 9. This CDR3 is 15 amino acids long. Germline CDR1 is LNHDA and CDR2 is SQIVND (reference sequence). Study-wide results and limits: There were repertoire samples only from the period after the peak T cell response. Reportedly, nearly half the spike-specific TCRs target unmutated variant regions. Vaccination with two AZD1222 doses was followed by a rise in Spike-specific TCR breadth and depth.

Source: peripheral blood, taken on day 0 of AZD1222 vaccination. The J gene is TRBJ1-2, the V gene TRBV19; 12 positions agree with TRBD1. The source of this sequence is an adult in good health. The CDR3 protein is CASSRPGQGAAGYTF. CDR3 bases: TGTGCCAGTAGCCGTCCGGGACAGGGGGCGGCTGGCTACACCTTC. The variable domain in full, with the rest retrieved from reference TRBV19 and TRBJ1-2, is DGGITQSPKYLFRKEGQNVTLSCEQNLNHDAMYWYRQDPGQGLRLIYYSQIVNDFQKGDIAEGYSVSREKKESFPLTVTSAQKNPTAFYLCASSRPGQGAAGYTFGSGTRLTVV.